This T cell receptor (beta chain) comes out of a study of glioma-infiltrating T cells. Study-wide findings and caveats: Non-neoplastic patients had below-expected tissue-blood divergence, while all gliomas exceeded expectation. Only very few CDR3 sequences appeared in both tissue and blood.

Details on this clonotype: Its antigen remains unidentified. A much bigger clone sits one base away, suggesting this may be a read error.

Amplification of TCR alpha and beta CDR3 regions from RNA used iRepertoire nested multiplex PCR. TCRdb used MiXCR to reprocess the multiplex PCR reads, holding one entry per CDR3 protein. The sample comprises over 90,000 distinct CDR3 sequences, 29% of which are singletons, and 35% to 55% rests with the top ten. The material sequenced was glioma tissue, nonneoplastic brain tissue, or PBMCs (not recorded which). This clonotype was sampled from a human donor with low-grade glioma or glioblastoma, undergoing nonglioma brain surgery, or in good health (not recorded which).

CDR3 loop: CSVEDQPGLGGHTF. The CDR3 coding sequence is TGCAGCGTTGAAGACCAACCGGGACTCGGGGGCCACACCTTC. The J gene is TRBJ1-2, the V gene TRBV29-1; possibly TRBD1 for D (6 bases). Germline V gene sequence: CDR1 SQVTM, CDR2 ANQGSEA. This CDR3 contains 14 residues. Trimming cost V 0 bases and J 12 bases, with 20 bases left between them.